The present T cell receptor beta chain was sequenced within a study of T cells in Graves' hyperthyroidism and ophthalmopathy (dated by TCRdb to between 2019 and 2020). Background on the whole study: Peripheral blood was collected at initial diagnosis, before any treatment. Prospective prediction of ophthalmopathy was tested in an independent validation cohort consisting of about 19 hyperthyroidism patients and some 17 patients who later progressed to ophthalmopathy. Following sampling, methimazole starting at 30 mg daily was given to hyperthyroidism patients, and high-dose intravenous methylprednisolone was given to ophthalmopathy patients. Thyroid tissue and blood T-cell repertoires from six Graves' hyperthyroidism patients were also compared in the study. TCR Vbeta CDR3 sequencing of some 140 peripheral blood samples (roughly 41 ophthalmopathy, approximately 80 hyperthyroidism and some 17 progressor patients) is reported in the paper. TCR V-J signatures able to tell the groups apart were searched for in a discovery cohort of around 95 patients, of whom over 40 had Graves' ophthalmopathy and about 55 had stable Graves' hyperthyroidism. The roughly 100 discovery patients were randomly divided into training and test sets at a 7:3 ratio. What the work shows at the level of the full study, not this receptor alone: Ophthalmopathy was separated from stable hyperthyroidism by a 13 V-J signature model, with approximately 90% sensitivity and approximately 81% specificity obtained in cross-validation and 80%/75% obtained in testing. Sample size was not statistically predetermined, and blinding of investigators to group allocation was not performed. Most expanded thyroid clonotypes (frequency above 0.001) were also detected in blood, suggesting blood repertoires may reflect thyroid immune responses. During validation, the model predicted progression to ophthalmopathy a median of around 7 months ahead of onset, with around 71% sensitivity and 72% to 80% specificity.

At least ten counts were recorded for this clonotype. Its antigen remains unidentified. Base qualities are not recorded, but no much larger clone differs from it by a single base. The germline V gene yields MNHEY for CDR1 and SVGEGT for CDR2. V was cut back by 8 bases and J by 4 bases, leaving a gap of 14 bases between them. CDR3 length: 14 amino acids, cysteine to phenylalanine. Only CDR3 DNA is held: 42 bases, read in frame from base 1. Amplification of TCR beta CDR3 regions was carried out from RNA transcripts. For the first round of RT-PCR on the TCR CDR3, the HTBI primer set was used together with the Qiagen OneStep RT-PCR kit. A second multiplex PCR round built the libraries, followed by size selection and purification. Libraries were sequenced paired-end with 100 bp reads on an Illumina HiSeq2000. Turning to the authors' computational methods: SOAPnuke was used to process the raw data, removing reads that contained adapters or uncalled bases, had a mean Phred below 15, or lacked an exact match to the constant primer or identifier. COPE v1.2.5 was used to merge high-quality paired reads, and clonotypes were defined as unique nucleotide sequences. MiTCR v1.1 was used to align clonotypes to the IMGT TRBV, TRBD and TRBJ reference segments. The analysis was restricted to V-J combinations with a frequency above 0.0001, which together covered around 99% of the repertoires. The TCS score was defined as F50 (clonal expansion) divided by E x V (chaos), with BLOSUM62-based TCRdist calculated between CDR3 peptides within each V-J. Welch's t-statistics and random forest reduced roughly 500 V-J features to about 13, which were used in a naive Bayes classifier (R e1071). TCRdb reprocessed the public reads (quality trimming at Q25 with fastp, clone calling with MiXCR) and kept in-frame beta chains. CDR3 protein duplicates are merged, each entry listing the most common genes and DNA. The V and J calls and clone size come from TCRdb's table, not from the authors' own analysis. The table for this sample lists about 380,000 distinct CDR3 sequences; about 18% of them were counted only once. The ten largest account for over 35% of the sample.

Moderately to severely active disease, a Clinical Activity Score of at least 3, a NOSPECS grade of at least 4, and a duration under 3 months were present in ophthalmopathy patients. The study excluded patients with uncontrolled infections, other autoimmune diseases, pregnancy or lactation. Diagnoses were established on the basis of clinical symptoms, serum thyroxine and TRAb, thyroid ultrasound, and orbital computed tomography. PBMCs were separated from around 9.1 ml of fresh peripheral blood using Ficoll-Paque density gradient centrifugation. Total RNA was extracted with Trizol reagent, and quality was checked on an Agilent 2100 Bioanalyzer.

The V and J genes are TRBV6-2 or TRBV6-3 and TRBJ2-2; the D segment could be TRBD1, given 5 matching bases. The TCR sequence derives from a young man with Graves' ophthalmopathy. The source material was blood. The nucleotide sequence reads TGTGCCAGCCGAAATGGGGCTGGCACCGGGGAGCTGTTTTTT. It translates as CASRNGAGTGELFF.